A single T cell receptor (beta chain) is shown here with its context. This receptor's antigen is unknown. One base away there is no much larger clone; base qualities are not given. TCR beta libraries were generated from genomic DNA with the immunoSEQ kit, following the manufacturer's recommendations. To prepare the libraries, a first multiplex PCR with proprietary primers was run, followed by a second PCR that added unique barcodes, and a bead cleanup was done after each round. Each sample batch included a kit-provided positive control reaction and a negative control reaction. The final libraries were assessed on an Agilent 4200 TapeStation D1000 ScreenTape, pooled by volume, and quantified by qPCR. An Illumina NextSeq500 fitted with a MidOutput 150-cycle cartridge performed the sequencing, running 156 Read1 cycles and 15 Index1 cycles with the kit's custom primers. The pooled library was loaded at around 1.1 pM with an approximately 20% PhiX control spike-in. Concerning the study's data processing: Vendor-processed data were analyzed in R, with a clonotype defined as all T cells sharing the same CDR3 nucleotide sequence. In the clone abundance analyses, frequencies in each sample were normalized to that sample's 10,000 most abundant clones. Before analysis, public T cell clones were removed, and these numbered fewer than five per sample on average. A difference in abundance of at least 32-fold between compartments was used to define tumor-enriched and baseline blood-enriched clonotypes. A beta-binomial differential abundance model was used to identify clonotypes that expanded or contracted between blood time points. Tumor-blood repertoire similarity was measured with the Baroni-Urbani and Buser coefficient, and group comparisons used two-tailed Wilcoxon tests in R. The table was pulled from immuneACCESS by TCRdb, which kept in-frame rearrangements only. Such tables lose some clones; where checked, under half of the loss comes from unresolved V genes, and the rest has no known cause. V, J and clone size are those of that table, while D and trimming were read from the DNA. The sample table holds 150,000 to 180,000 clones, of which roughly 90% were seen once. In total, the top ten clones hold 10% to 15% of the sample.

The data belong to a study of radiation and T cells in renal cell carcinoma (dated by TCRdb to 2020 to 2022). Regarding the study in general: Samples came from a clinical trial, in which primary renal cell carcinomas received 15 Gy stereotactic body radiation therapy followed by nephrectomy 4 weeks later. A total of roughly 53 samples underwent TCR beta sequencing, made up of approximately 26 tumors and about 27 peripheral blood samples. In the approximately 49 samples combined, 4 million to 5 million unique CDR3 nucleotide sequences were found, encoding about 3 million unique CDR3 amino acid sequences.

The CDR3 measures 13 amino acids from cysteine to phenylalanine. The kept DNA is CDR3 alone, 39 bases in frame from the first base. Taken from the germline V gene, the CDR1 and CDR2 loops are KGHSY and FQNENV. The trim is 0 bases for V and 5 bases for J, with a gap of 2 bases between the germline ends. Taken with the paper, the label for time point translates to: blood 2 weeks post-SBRT. The sample's treatment or condition label is to be understood as: 15 Gy SBRT to primary tumor, nephrectomy 4 weeks later. Serial peripheral blood from radiation-treated patients was sampled at baseline, 2 weeks and 4 weeks after SBRT to track tumor-enriched clonotypes. Renal cell carcinoma with clear cell pathology was present in all patients. The QIAamp DNA Blood Mini Kit (Qiagen) was used to prepare genomic DNA for TCR sequencing. The analyses included just those samples that passed every quality control check. What the work shows at the level of the full study, not this receptor alone: Tracking of blood repertoire dynamics stopped at less than five weeks after treatment, with no follow-up past that point. Effects of radiation dose or scheduling on the TCR repertoire could not be addressed with the single-armed trial design. Because pretreatment tumor biopsies were not available, the baseline intratumoral presence of clonotypes could not be determined. An increase in top tumor clonotypes in blood was observed from baseline to 2 weeks post-radiation, followed by contraction by 4 weeks, which was taken to suggest transient expansion of tumor-resident clones.

The chain links TRBV16 with TRBJ1-6; the D gene is unclear. The material was blood, obtained from a patient whose treatment included radiotherapy and nephrectomy. The TCR was taken from a woman between 50 and 59 years old with renal cell carcinoma. CDR3 region: CASSQSHNSPLHF. Here is the DNA: TGTGCCAGCAGCCAATCCCATAATTCACCCCTCCACTTT. The full variable domain, completed from the reference TRBV16 and TRBJ1-6 proteins outside the CDR3, reads GEEVAQTPKHLVRGEGQKAKLYCAPIKGHSYVFWYQQVLKNEFKFLISFQNENVFDETGMPKERFSAKCLPNSPCSLEIQATKLEDSAVYFCASSQSHNSPLHFGNGTRLTVT.